Presented here are 26 T cell receptor beta chains from one specimen sequenced in a study of molecular identifiers for immune sequencing clone quantification. From the PCR reads, TCRdb called clonotypes with MiXCR, one entry per CDR3 protein. The data hold around 82,000 distinct CDR3 sequences, with about 20% observed a single time. Sequenced material: naive CD8+ T cells from blood, with Jurkat cell RNA spiked in. Subset denoted: FACS-sorted CD8+CD4-CCR7+CD45RA+ naive T cells. The receptors originated from a human donor in good health. Some libraries in this study had Jurkat cell RNA spiked in.

This clonotype appeared many times. The CDR3 bases are TGTGCCATCAGTGGAGGGACTAACAATGAGCAGTTCTTC. The encoded protein is CAISGGTNNEQFF. The genes are TRBV10-3 and TRBJ2-1, with 7 bases lining up with TRBD2. V shed 4 bases and J 5 bases; nucleotides not matched to a gene: 2. Germline CDR1 and CDR2: ENHRY and SYGVKD. CDR3 length: 13 residues.

About this clonotype: One base away lies a much larger clone, so this may be a sequencing read error. V usage is TRBV7-9 and J usage is TRBJ2-3; no reliable D call. Trimming removed 5 bases from V and 5 bases from J, with 23 bases in between. This CDR3 has 17 amino acids. Germline CDR1 SEHNR, CDR2 FQNEAQ (reference sequence). The CDR3 protein is CASSLPPGTQVGDTQYF. The DNA for the CDR3 is TGTGCCAGCAGCCTCCCCCCAGGCACTCAAGTTGGAGATACGCAGTATTTT.

In the case of this clonotype: This could be a read error, since a much larger clone is one nucleotide away. The rearrangement joins TRBV27 to TRBJ1-4; possibly TRBD1 for D (6 bases). Trimming took 5 bases from V and 6 from J, leaving 19 bases between them. The CDR3 covers 16 residues. Germline V lookup: CDR1 MNHEY, CDR2 SMNVEV (reference sequence). The CDR3 region has the DNA TGTGCCAGCAGTACGGGACGGGGGGCCACTGATGAAAAACTGTTTTTT. This codes for CASSTGRGATDEKLFF.

This clonotype was found a few times. This clone may be a read error of a much larger clone one base away. This chain links TRBV7-9 with TRBJ2-1; tentative D call: TRBD1 (5 bases). Per the germline V gene, CDR1 is SEHNR and CDR2 is FQNEAQ (reference sequence). The CDR3 loop spans 13 amino acids. The CDR3 here is CASSPQGNNERFF. The DNA for the CDR3 is TGTGCCAGCAGCCCCCAGGGTAACAATGAGCGGTTCTTC.

The V call is TRBV29-1, the J call TRBJ1-3, with D hard to call. Germline V lookup: CDR1 SQVTM, CDR2 ANQGSEA. The CDR3 totals 12 residues. V gave up 1 base and J gave up 2 bases, with 3 bases separating them. The DNA of the CDR3 is TGCAGCGTTGAAGTGACTGGAAACACCATATATTTT. Amino acids: CSVEVTGNTIYF.

This clonotype was counted ten times or more. The chain couples TRBV20-1 to TRBJ1-1, with 8 bases aligning to TRBD1. This CDR3 has 12 residues. With V trimmed by 5 bases and J by 5 bases, 4 bases remained unmatched. CDR1 is DFQATT and CDR2 is SNEGSKA in the germline V gene (reference sequence). The CDR3 nucleotides are TGCAGTGCTGGACAGGGTCTGACTGAAGCTTTCTTT. Translation gives CSAGQGLTEAFF.

In this sample, this clonotype turned up many times. The chain employs TRBV5-4 and TRBJ2-7, with a weak D call TRBD1 (6 bases). The germline V and J ends were trimmed by 4 bases and 4 bases, with 15 bases remaining between them. Per germline, CDR1 SGHNT and CDR2 YYREEE (reference sequence). The CDR3 spans 14 residues. DNA for the CDR3: TGTGCCAGCAGCACAAGGACAGAGGGGTACGAGCAGTACTTC. It codes for CASSTRTEGYEQYF.

This clonotype was detected ten times or more. V gene TRBV29-1 combines with J gene TRBJ2-5; the match to TRBD1 covers 7 bases. V lost 3 bases and J lost 5; bases outside the gene matches: 3. CDR1 is SQVTM, CDR2 ANQGSEA, per germline. There are 12 residues in the CDR3. The CDR3 reads CSVDPTGETQYF. Here the CDR3 DNA reads TGCAGCGTTGACCCGACAGGGGAGACCCAGTACTTC. Using reference TRBV29-1 and TRBJ2-5 for the parts outside the CDR3, the full variable domain is SAVISQKPSRDICQRGTSLTIQCQVDSQVTMMFWYRQQPGQSLTLIATANQGSEATYESGFVIDKFPISRPNLTFSTLTVSNMSPEDSSIYLCSVDPTGETQYFGPGTRLLVL.

This clonotype was recorded at least ten times. V usage is TRBV7-9 and J usage is TRBJ1-5; D perhaps matches TRBD1 (6 bases). The length of the CDR3 is 17 residues. V gave up 1 base and J gave up 0 bases, with 13 bases separating them. Germline loops: CDR1 SEHNR, CDR2 FQNEAQ (reference sequence). DNA for the CDR3: TGTGCCAGCAGCTTAGGTGAACAGGGCTATAGCAATCAGCCCCAGCATTTT. Translated: CASSLGEQGYSNQPQHF.

This clonotype was seen many times. The chain employs TRBV28 and TRBJ1-5; no clear D gene. Germline CDR1 and CDR2: MDHEN and SYDVKM. Trimming left V 4 bases short and J 0 bases short, with 7 bases between. The CDR3 loop spans 14 amino acids. CDR3: CASSSMDSNQPQHF. The CDR3 DNA follows: TGTGCCAGCAGTTCCATGGATAGCAATCAGCCCCAGCATTTT.

This clonotype was found many times. The chain has TRBV6-2 or TRBV6-3 and TRBJ2-5; 13 bases fit TRBD2. The CDR3 sequence is 16 residues long. From germline, CDR1 is MNHEY and CDR2 SVGEGT. The J segment lost 7 bases and the V segment lost 5 bases, leaving 10 bases of the junction unmatched. The CDR3 loop is CASSERTSGGLSTQYF. As DNA, the CDR3 is TGTGCCAGCAGTGAACGGACTAGCGGGGGCCTCTCGACCCAGTACTTC.

This clonotype was counted between two and nine times. This sequence may be a read error, since a much larger clone differs from it by one base. The chain joins TRBV30 to TRBJ2-7; tentatively, D is TRBD2 (5 bases). CDR1 is GTSNPN, CDR2 SVGIG, per germline (reference sequence). Trimming shortened V by 0 bases and J by 6 bases, and 15 bases separated the two germline ends. This CDR3 region has 14 residues. CDR3 nucleotides: TGTGCCTGGAGTGTAACCGGAGGACCCTGCGAGCAGTACTTC. Translated: CAWSVTGGPCEQYF.

This clonotype was recorded many times. This chain links TRBV20-1 with TRBJ1-6; no clear D gene. From germline, CDR1 is DFQATT and CDR2 SNEGSKA (reference sequence). CDR3 size: 16 residues. V lost 0 bases to trimming and J lost 6 bases, with 15 bases between them. DNA of the CDR3: TGCAGTGCTAGAGATGGGTCGGAGAGTCTTAATTCACCCCTCCACTTT. Translated, it gives CSARDGSESLNSPLHF.

As for this clonotype: Since a much larger clone is just one base distant, this may be a read error. CDR3 DNA sequence: TGTGCCAGCAGCTTAGTACTGACTAGCGGGATAGACACAGATACGCAGTGTTTT. Translated, it gives CASSLVLTSGIDTDTQCF. The genes are TRBV7-6 and TRBJ2-3, with 11 bases identical to TRBD2. Germline assignment: CDR1 SGHVS and CDR2 FNYEAQ. There are 18 residues in the CDR3.

Regarding this clonotype: With a much larger clone just one base away, this may be a read error. This chain joins TRBV12-3 or TRBV12-4 and TRBJ1-2; TRBD1 might be the D (5 bases). This CDR3 region has 12 residues. This CDR3 is CASSDSIYGHTF. Written as DNA, the CDR3 is TGTGCCAGCAGTGACAGCATCTATGGCCACACCTTC.

This clonotype was recorded at least ten times. The chain employs TRBV5-1 and TRBJ2-1, with 10 bases lining up with TRBD1. Germline V lookup: CDR1 SGHRS, CDR2 YFSETQ. Germline trimming cut 4 bases from V and 6 bases from J; bases unmatched to any gene: 4. The length of the CDR3 is 14 residues. The CDR3: CASSTWDRGNEQFF. CDR3 DNA: TGCGCCAGCAGCACTTGGGACAGGGGCAATGAGCAGTTCTTC.

This clonotype was seen many times. The chain carries TRBV27 and TRBJ2-3; D gene uncertain. The CDR3 runs 14 residues. V gave up 1 base and J gave up 2 bases, with 7 bases separating them. Germline-derived CDR1 and CDR2 are MNHEY and SMNVEV (reference sequence). This CDR3 is CASSLFQDTDTQYF. The CDR3 bases are TGTGCCAGCAGTTTATTCCAGGACACAGATACGCAGTATTTT.

At least ten counts were recorded for this clonotype. The J gene is TRBJ2-3, the V gene TRBV7-9; no firm D call. With 5 bases removed from V and 5 bases from J, the gap between germline ends came to 23 bases. The CDR3 sequence is 17 residues long. Germline CDR1 and CDR2: SEHNR and FQNEAQ (reference sequence). The CDR3 DNA sequence: TGTGCCAGCAGCCCCCCCCCAGGCACTCAAGTTGGAGATACGCAGTATTTT. Residues: CASSPPPGTQVGDTQYF.

This sequence joins TRBV6-5 and TRBJ2-7, with unresolved D. There are 16 residues in the CDR3. Per the germline V gene, CDR1 is MNHEY and CDR2 is SVGAGI. Trimming left V 0 bases short and J 4 bases short, with 16 bases between. CDR3: CASSYSNGALSYEQYF. The CDR3 DNA is TGTGCCAGCAGTTACTCGAATGGTGCCCTCTCTTACGAGCAGTACTTC.

This clonotype was seen repeatedly, ten times or more. The genes are TRBV20-1 and TRBJ2-1; no reliable D call. Germline-derived CDR1 and CDR2 are DFQATT and SNEGSKA (reference sequence). This CDR3 has 17 residues. The V end was cut by 2 bases, the J end by 0 bases, with 17 bases between. CDR3: CSARPRVGSSSYNEQFF. DNA of the CDR3: TGCAGTGCTAGACCAAGAGTCGGCTCAAGCTCCTACAATGAGCAGTTCTTC.

This clonotype was seen at least ten times. V gene TRBV4-3 combines with J gene TRBJ2-1; 9 bases map to TRBD1. Germline loops: CDR1 LGHNA, CDR2 YSLEER. Unmatched junction bases numbered 6, after V lost 4 bases and J lost 8 bases. This CDR3 is built from 14 residues. The CDR3 protein is CASSPGQGEYEQFF. CDR3 DNA: TGCGCCAGCAGCCCGGGACAGGGTGAATATGAGCAGTTCTTC.

The J gene is TRBJ1-1, the V gene TRBV5-1, with 8 bases lining up with TRBD1. V was clipped by 1 base and J by 3 bases; unmatched bases: 8. There are 16 residues in the CDR3. Germline V lookup: CDR1 SGHRS, CDR2 YFSETQ. CDR3 bases: TGCGCCAGCAGCTTGTCGCAGGGGGCTAGGGACACTGAAGCTTTCTTT. Amino acid sequence: CASSLSQGARDTEAFF.

This clonotype was recorded a few times. The gene calls are TRBV29-1 and TRBJ2-5; D uncertain. Germline assignment: CDR1 SQVTM and CDR2 ANQGSEA. This CDR3 has 13 residues. V dropped 4 bases and J dropped 5 bases, with 14 bases sitting between them. The CDR3 protein is CSVVSGYGETQYF. CDR3 DNA sequence: TGCAGCGTTGTCTCCGGGTATGGGGAGACCCAGTACTTC.

This clonotype was recorded a few times. This may stem from a read error, because a much larger clone lies one nucleotide away. This chain links TRBV6-5 with TRBJ1-1; TRBD1 might be the D (5 bases). The CDR3 spans 14 residues. Germline-derived CDR1 and CDR2 are MNHEY and SVGAGI. The CDR3 loop reads CASNYSSGTTEAFF. CDR3 nucleotides: TGTGCCAGCAATTACTCGTCAGGGACCACTGAAGCTTTCTTT.

As regards this clonotype: This may come from a read error, since a much larger clone is one base off. The V gene is TRBV6-5, the J gene TRBJ1-2, with 10 bases matching TRBD1. V lost 2 bases to trimming and J lost 6 bases; unmatched junction nucleotides: 6. Germline loops: CDR1 MNHEY, CDR2 SVGAGI. This CDR3 is 15 amino acids long. CDR3: CASSYLDRGRHGYTF. DNA of the CDR3: TGTGCCAGCAGTTACCTTGACAGGGGGCGTCATGGCTACACCTTC.

This clonotype showed up many times. This chain joins TRBV6-1 and TRBJ1-1; weak D call: TRBD1 (6 bases). The V gene lost 5 bases and the J gene lost 0 bases, with 16 bases spanning the gap. The germline V gene encodes CDR1 MNHNS and CDR2 SASEGT. CDR3 length: 16 amino acids. CDR3 loop: CASSPAMGALNTEAFF. The CDR3 DNA sequence: TGTGCCAGCAGTCCCGCGATGGGGGCTTTGAACACTGAAGCTTTCTTT.